One T cell receptor beta chain is described in this entry. This specimen comes from a study of OX40 agonist ivuxolimab in advanced cancers. As for the study in general: Ivuxolimab, an antibody acting as an agonist of OX40 (CD134), was used to treat patients.

V trimming: 8 bases; J trimming: 5 bases; junction bases outside the gene matches: 7. CDR3 length: 12 amino acids. In germline, CDR1 is GTSNPN, CDR2 SVGIG (reference sequence). Here immunoSEQ multiplex PCR was the method, and the copy in TCRdb shows in-frame clones only, minus some. Here the sample spans nearly 50,000 clones, over 75% being singletons. V usage is TRBV30 and J usage is TRBJ1-1, with 8 bases matching TRBD1. Material: CD4+ or CD8+ T cells sorted from blood, obtained in a trial of the OX40 agonist ivuxolimab. This clonotype was sampled from an adult with an advanced solid tumor such as melanoma, head and neck, liver or kidney cancer. The CDR3 DNA reads TGTGCCCTCAGGACAGGGCGGACTGAAGCTTTCTTT. The encoded protein is CALRTGRTEAFF.